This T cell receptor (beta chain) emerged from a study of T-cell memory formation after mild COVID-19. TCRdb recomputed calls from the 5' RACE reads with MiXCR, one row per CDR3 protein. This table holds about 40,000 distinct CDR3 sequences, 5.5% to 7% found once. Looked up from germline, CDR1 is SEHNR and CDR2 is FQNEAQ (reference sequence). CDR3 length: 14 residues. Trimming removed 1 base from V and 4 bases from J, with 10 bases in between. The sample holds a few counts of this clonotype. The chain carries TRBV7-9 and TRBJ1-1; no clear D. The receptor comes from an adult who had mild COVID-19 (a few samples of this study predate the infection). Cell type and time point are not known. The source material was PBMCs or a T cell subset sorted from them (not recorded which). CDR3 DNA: TGTGCCAGCAGCTTAGAAACCACAGCCACTGAAGCTTTCTTT. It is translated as CASSLETTATEAFF. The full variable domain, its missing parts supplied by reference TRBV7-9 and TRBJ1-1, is DTGVSQNPRHKITKRGQNVTFRCDPISEHNRLYWYRQTLGQGPEFLTYFQNEAQLEKSRLLSDRFSAERPKGSFSTLEIQRTEQGDSAMYLCASSLETTATEAFFGQGTRLTVV.